Below, 18 T cell receptor beta chains from the same sample are listed, as sequenced in a study of blood T cells in healthy people across ages. The authors ran a second PCR of 7 to 11 cycles using a sample-barcoded 5' primer and a J-beta primer mix. TCRdb independently ran MiXCR on the 5' RACE reads; one entry per CDR3 protein. The table records 1.5 million to 2 million distinct CDR3 sequences, 28% of them present only once. The specimen sequenced was blood. The receptor set was obtained from a woman between 25 and 40 years old in good health.

This clonotype was seen a handful of times. The junction departs from germline at one end; a sequencing error may be responsible. The rearrangement links TRBV2 to TRBJ2-6; 7 nucleotides match TRBD1. The CDR3 has 18 residues. CDR1 SNHLY and CDR2 FYNNEI come from the germline V gene. The CDR3 DNA sequence: TGTGCCAGCCTCCGTGACAGGGCAACCAACTCTGGGGCCAACATCCTGACTTTC. Amino acids: CASLRDRATNSGANILTF. The complete variable domain, with remaining parts taken from reference TRBV2 and TRBJ2-6, reads EPEVTQTPSHQVTQMGQEVILRCVPISNHLYFYWYRQILGQKVEFLVSFYNNEISEKSEIFDDQFSVERPDGSNFTLKIRSTKLEDSAMYFCASLRDRATNSGANILTFGAGSRLTVL.

The chain joins TRBV3-1 to TRBJ1-2, with 7 bases lining up with TRBD1. Germline V gene data show CDR1 as LGHDT and CDR2 as YNNKEL (reference sequence). V was pared by 2 bases and J by 6 bases, with 12 bases of the junction left unmatched. The CDR3 spans 16 residues. As DNA, the CDR3 is TGTGCCAGCAGCCAAAAATACAGGGGTCTAAACCATGGCTACACCTTC. It encodes CASSQKYRGLNHGYTF.

This clonotype was seen a handful of times. The V call is TRBV2, the J call TRBJ1-2; unclear D gene. Trimming left V 4 bases short and J 8 bases short, with 14 bases between. This CDR3 has 13 amino acids. Per the germline V gene, CDR1 is SNHLY and CDR2 is FYNNEI. CDR3 loop: CASSVTLFRGYTF. CDR3 bases: TGTGCCAGCAGTGTAACACTTTTTCGGGGCTACACCTTC.

Comment on this clonotype: The conserved phenylalanine or tryptophan normally closing the CDR3 is absent here, so this likely arose from a read error. The V and J genes are TRBV29-1 and TRBJ2-4; perhaps D is TRBD1 or TRBD2 (5 bases each). The CDR3 length is 14 residues. Germline CDR1 and CDR2: SQVTM and ANQGSEA. CDR3 sequence reads: CLRGSGLAKNIQYC. The DNA for the CDR3 is TGCTTACGGGGCAGCGGACTCGCCAAAAACATTCAGTACTGC.

This clonotype has a count of ten or more. The V and J genes are TRBV20-1 and TRBJ2-1; D call uncertain. Trimming stripped 3 bases from V and 2 bases from J, with 11 bases between. The CDR3 length is 14 residues. The V gene's germline CDR1 is DFQATT and CDR2 SNEGSKA (reference sequence). As DNA, the CDR3 is TGCAGTGCTAGTGTCCCTCCAACCTACAATGAGCAGTTCTTC. This encodes CSASVPPTYNEQFF.

The chain joins TRBV10-3 to TRBJ1-2; TRBD1 might be the D (5 bases). Germline values: CDR1 ENHRY, CDR2 SYGVKD. This CDR3 comprises 13 residues. V lost 11 bases and J lost 6, with 19 bases in between. As DNA, the CDR3 is TGTGCCGTGGGTCGTCGGGGGGACGATGGCTACACCTTC. Translation: CAVGRRGDDGYTF.

The chain carries TRBV29-1 and TRBJ2-5; 11 positions agree with TRBD2. Germline lookup yields CDR1 SQVTM and CDR2 ANQGSEA. CDR3 length: 15 amino acids. The ends lost 8 bases at V and 7 bases at J; junction bases unmatched: 15. This CDR3 is CSIRGALAGEATQYF. CDR3 nucleotide sequence: TGCAGCATTCGAGGGGCACTAGCGGGAGAAGCGACCCAGTACTTC.

The J gene is TRBJ1-4, the V gene TRBV2, with a possible D match to TRBD1 (6 bases). V lost 6 bases to trimming and J lost 7 bases, with 21 bases between them. The CDR3 consists of 16 residues. CDR1 is SNHLY and CDR2 is FYNNEI in the germline V gene. CDR3 DNA: TGTGCCAGCAGCTTTGACAGGAGGGTAGTGGGTGAAAAACTGTTTTTT. Protein product: CASSFDRRVVGEKLFF. Looking up the rest from reference TRBV2 and TRBJ1-4 gives the full variable domain: EPEVTQTPSHQVTQMGQEVILRCVPISNHLYFYWYRQILGQKVEFLVSFYNNEISEKSEIFDDQFSVERPDGSNFTLKIRSTKLEDSAMYFCASSFDRRVVGEKLFFGSGTQLSVL.

The rearrangement links TRBV29-1 to TRBJ1-4; no clear D. Germline values: CDR1 SQVTM, CDR2 ANQGSEA. CDR3 size: 14 residues. V was cut by 4 bases and J by 4 bases, with 13 bases left in between. The CDR3 DNA follows: TGCAGCGTTGTAAGTGTGCGGAATAATGAAAAACTGTTTTTT. It is translated as CSVVSVRNNEKLFF.

The sample holds a few counts of this clonotype. The chain joins TRBV4-3 to TRBJ2-7, with 12 nucleotides matching TRBD2. Germline values: CDR1 LGHNA, CDR2 YSLEER. The trim removed 0 bases at V and 5 bases at J, leaving 8 bases unmatched. There are 17 residues in the CDR3. CDR3 coding DNA: TGCGCCAGCAGCCAAGACCTAGCGGGAGGGCCTGGAGACGAGCAGTACTTC. It yields the protein CASSQDLAGGPGDEQYF.

Ten or more counts support this clonotype. The genes are TRBV20-1 and TRBJ2-7; weak D call: TRBD1 (5 bases). Trimming cost V 5 bases and J 3 bases, with 11 bases left between them. The germline CDR1 and CDR2 sequences are DFQATT and SNEGSKA (reference sequence). The CDR3 has 12 residues. The CDR3 loop reads CSAPQGDYEQYF. In DNA, the CDR3 is TGCAGTGCTCCGCAGGGTGACTACGAGCAGTACTTC.

V gene TRBV3-1 combines with J gene TRBJ1-4, with 10 bases that match TRBD1. CDR3 size: 16 residues. J lost 0 bases, V lost 6 bases, and 4 bases had no gene match. Germline CDR1 reads LGHDT; CDR2 reads YNNKEL (reference sequence). In nucleotides, the CDR3 is TGTGCCAGCAGTCACGGGACAGGGGCAACTAATGAAAAACTGTTTTTT. The encoded protein is CASSHGTGATNEKLFF.

The chain employs TRBV29-1 and TRBJ2-1; TRBD1 matches at 9 bases. This CDR3 spans 16 amino acids. Trimming cost V 4 bases and J 10 bases; bases outside gene matches: 17. Per the germline V gene, CDR1 is SQVTM and CDR2 is ANQGSEA. The CDR3 bases are TGCAGCGTTGCTTGGGTAGGACAGGGGTCCGCGGGGGAGCAGTTCTTC. It codes for CSVAWVGQGSAGEQFF.

The table lists this clonotype with many counts. V usage is TRBV20-1 and J usage is TRBJ2-7; TRBD2 matches 10 bases. Germline CDR1 DFQATT, CDR2 SNEGSKA (reference sequence). Trimming took 5 bases from V and 4 from J; bases not matched to a gene: 8. CDR3 length: 14 residues. CDR3 protein: CSAPELAGPYEQYF. The CDR3 DNA sequence: TGCAGTGCTCCTGAACTAGCGGGGCCATACGAGCAGTACTTC.

This chain connects TRBV11-2 to TRBJ2-4; D gene ambiguous. V lost 1 base to trimming and J lost 7 bases, with 11 bases between them. This CDR3 spans 14 amino acids. CDR1 is SGHAT, CDR2 FQNNGV, per germline. The CDR3: CASSLGGHRNIQYF. CDR3 bases: TGTGCCAGCAGCTTAGGTGGGCACCGGAACATTCAGTACTTC.

The chain is built from TRBV7-2 and TRBJ2-1, with 9 bases matching TRBD2. The CDR3 has 16 residues. Germline V CDR1 and CDR2: SGHTA, FQGNSA. V trimming: 5 bases; J trimming: 5 bases; junction bases outside the gene matches: 10. The CDR3 is CASSPRAGGLHNEQFF. CDR3 bases: TGTGCCAGCAGCCCTCGGGCGGGAGGGCTGCACAATGAGCAGTTCTTC.

The V gene is TRBV12-3 or TRBV12-4, the J gene TRBJ2-3; 11 bases map to TRBD2. CDR3 length: 14 amino acids. The trim removed 7 bases at V and 1 base at J, leaving 1 base unmatched. In DNA form, the CDR3 reads TGTGCCAGCAAGGGACTAGCGGGCACAGATACGCAGTATTTT. This codes for CASKGLAGTDTQYF.

The V gene is TRBV20-1, the J gene TRBJ1-4, with D hard to call. V was pared by 0 bases and J by 8 bases, with 13 bases between. The germline CDR1 and CDR2 sequences are DFQATT and SNEGSKA (reference sequence). The length of the CDR3 is 14 residues. The CDR3 protein is CSARDDLGGEKLFF. The CDR3, as DNA: TGCAGTGCTAGAGATGACCTCGGAGGCGAAAAACTGTTTTTT.